This record covers a single T cell receptor beta chain. Its matching antigen is unknown. One end of the junction is discordant with germline, which a read error may explain. Described treatment: oral pan-JAK inhibitor, 5-10 mg twice daily. In germline, CDR1 is MGHRA, CDR2 YSYEKL. This CDR3 region has 15 residues. These data come from a study of CD8+ T cells in alopecia areata. At the level of the study: People stayed on tofacitinib for 6 to 18 months, then stopped the drug for 6 months.

General observations from the study: Many expanded lesional clones remained in scalp and blood on tofacitinib. Under tofacitinib, fewer expanded CD8+ clones appeared among the top 100 scalp clones.

Sequencing used cDNA as its template, made by extracting RNA and reverse transcribing it. Clones were sequenced by immunoSEQ multiplex PCR, and TCRdb holds only the in-frame ones, with some missing. The sample lists 95,000 to 150,000 clones; 50% to 55% were seen once. The rearrangement uses TRBV4-1 and TRBJ2-2; 7 bases are shared with TRBD2. The material sequenced was CD4+ T cells sorted from blood, taken at week 4, from a patient treated with tofacitinib. The TCR sequence derives from a human donor with alopecia areata. The CDR3 region has the DNA TGCGCCAGCAGCCAAGAAGGGAGGGGCGGCGGGGAGCTGTCTTTT. This codes for CASSQEGRGGGELSF.